The rows below give T cell receptor beta chains drawn from one sample of a study of shared clonotypes between healthy human individuals. Profiling relied on immunoSEQ multiplex PCR, and the TCRdb table lists in-frame clones only, not all of them. The profile covers 630,000 or so clones, with about 98% appearing a single time and 0.3% taken by the ten largest. The sample comprised naive CD8+ T cells sorted from blood. The receptors originated from a man between 25 and 39 years old in good health. Both conserved end residues are part of each CDR3. The D gene is left open where the match is weak. The size of a clone is reported for some rows only, either as once, few or many, or as a class for expanded clones.

DNA: TGTGCCAGCAGCTTACCGGGGACTGATACGCAGTATTTT; CDR3: CASSLPGTDTQYF; J: TRBJ2-3; size: .; D: .; V: TRBV11-3
DNA: TGTGCCAGCAGCCCTTGGACCTACTACGAGCAGTACTTC; CDR3: CASSPWTYYEQYF; J: TRBJ2-7; size: .; D: .; V: TRBV28
DNA: TGTGCCAGCAGTTGGATACAGGGGACGGTGGATGAGCAGTTCTTC; CDR3: CASSWIQGTVDEQFF; J: TRBJ2-1; size: .; D: TRBD1; V: TRBV27
DNA: TGTGCCAGCAGCTCGGCAGAAGCTAGAACTAATGAAAAACTGTTTTTT; CDR3: CASSSAEARTNEKLFF; J: TRBJ1-4; size: .; D: .; V: TRBV11-2
DNA: TGTGCCAGCAGTTCTCCGGGACTAGCGCTTTACGAGCAGTACTTC; CDR3: CASSSPGLALYEQYF; J: TRBJ2-7; size: .; D: TRBD2; V: TRBV2
DNA: TGTGCCACCAGCAACCCGATGGGGGGGTACTACGAGCAGTACTTC; CDR3: CATSNPMGGYYEQYF; J: TRBJ2-7; size: .; D: TRBD2; V: TRBV15
DNA: TGCGCCAGCTCTTTTCGGACAGGGGAGGGCTACACCTTC; CDR3: CASSFRTGEGYTF; J: TRBJ1-2; size: .; D: TRBD1; V: TRBV10-2
DNA: TGTGCCAGTAGTATAGCAGGACTGCACAATCAGCCCCAGCATTTT; CDR3: CASSIAGLHNQPQHF; J: TRBJ1-5; size: .; D: .; V: TRBV19
DNA: TGTGCCAGCAGCAGAACCACTTGGCATGAGCAGTTCTTC; CDR3: CASSRTTWHEQFF; J: TRBJ2-1; size: .; D: .; V: TRBV11-2
DNA: TGTGCCATCAGTGAGTTCCCTACGAACACTGAAGCTTTCTTT; CDR3: CAISEFPTNTEAFF; J: TRBJ1-1; size: .; D: .; V: TRBV10-3
DNA: TGTGCCAGCAGTGAATATGGGACGGCCTCCTACGAGCAGTACTTC; CDR3: CASSEYGTASYEQYF; J: TRBJ2-7; size: .; D: .; V: TRBV25-1
DNA: TGTGCCAGCAGTTACTCAGGAGCCCAGCCCCAGCATTTT; CDR3: CASSYSGAQPQHF; J: TRBJ1-5; size: .; D: .; V: TRBV6-6
DNA: TGTGCCAGCAGCTTACCTAGAGAGGGACTCTCCTACGAGCAGTACTTC; CDR3: CASSLPREGLSYEQYF; J: TRBJ2-7; size: .; D: .; V: TRBV7-2
DNA: TGTGCCACCATCGGGAACCCGACCGGTAGGTCTTACGAGCAGTACTTC; CDR3: CATIGNPTGRSYEQYF; J: TRBJ2-7; size: .; D: .; V: TRBV2
DNA: TGCGCCAGCAGCCAAGGGCCCGGATACGAGCAGTACTTC; CDR3: CASSQGPGYEQYF; J: TRBJ2-7; size: .; D: .; V: TRBV4-1
DNA: TGTGCCAGCTCACCAGGACGAATTGGGAGGAATGAGCAGTTCTTC; CDR3: CASSPGRIGRNEQFF; J: TRBJ2-1; size: .; D: .; V: TRBV18
DNA: TGTGCCAGCAGCCCCGGAGGTAGGAGCACAGATACGCAGTATTTT; CDR3: CASSPGGRSTDTQYF; J: TRBJ2-3; size: .; D: .; V: TRBV9
DNA: TGTGCCAGCAGCTTAAGGAGCAATCAGCCCCAGCATTTT; CDR3: CASSLRSNQPQHF; J: TRBJ1-5; size: .; D: .; V: TRBV7-8
DNA: TGTGCCAGCAGCTGGGACGGACGCAATTCTAACTATGGCTACACCTTC; CDR3: CASSWDGRNSNYGYTF; J: TRBJ1-2; size: .; D: .; V: TRBV13
DNA: TGTGCCAGCAGCGTAGGAGGTCAGGACACTGAAGCTTTCTTT; CDR3: CASSVGGQDTEAFF; J: TRBJ1-1; size: .; D: .; V: TRBV9
DNA: TGTGCCAGCAGACGCGGCCCGGGACTAGCGGGGCTCACAGATACGCAGTATTTT; CDR3: CASRRGPGLAGLTDTQYF; J: TRBJ2-3; size: .; D: TRBD2; V: TRBV28
DNA: TGTGCCAGCAGCGTAAAACTAGCGGGAGGATACAATGAGCAGTTCTTC; CDR3: CASSVKLAGGYNEQFF; J: TRBJ2-1; size: .; D: TRBD2; V: TRBV9
DNA: TGTGCCAGCAGCCCTCGAATCTATGGTAGCGAGCAGTACTTC; CDR3: CASSPRIYGSEQYF; J: TRBJ2-7; size: .; D: .; V: TRBV9
DNA: TGTGCCTGGAGCGGCGGGACAGGGAAACGTCAGCCCCAGCATTTT; CDR3: CAWSGGTGKRQPQHF; J: TRBJ1-5; size: .; D: TRBD1; V: TRBV30
DNA: TGTGCCAACAGGGGACAGGGGACTAGCGGGACCCAGTACAATGAGCAGTTCTTC; CDR3: CANRGQGTSGTQYNEQFF; J: TRBJ2-1; size: .; D: TRBD2; V: TRBV2
DNA: TGTGCCAGCAGTGAATGGGCAGGGACTAGCACAGATACGCAGTATTTT; CDR3: CASSEWAGTSTDTQYF; J: TRBJ2-3; size: .; D: .; V: TRBV6-1
DNA: TGTGCCAGCAGCATTGGGGCCGGAAACTCCTACGAGCAGTACTTC; CDR3: CASSIGAGNSYEQYF; J: TRBJ2-7; size: .; D: .; V: TRBV7-9
DNA: TGTGCCACCAGGTCGCCTGCGGGAGACTCCTACAATGAGCAGTTCTTC; CDR3: CATRSPAGDSYNEQFF; J: TRBJ2-1; size: .; D: TRBD2; V: TRBV15
DNA: TGTGCCAGCAGAGCACACGGACAGGGGGCACGGCAGCCCCAGCATTTT; CDR3: CASRAHGQGARQPQHF; J: TRBJ1-5; size: .; D: TRBD1; V: TRBV2
DNA: TGCGCCAGCAGCCAAGGGAGTATTTTAGTCGATGAGCAGTTCTTC; CDR3: CASSQGSILVDEQFF; J: TRBJ2-1; size: .; D: .; V: TRBV4-1
DNA: TGTGCCAGCAGCCAAGATGGGGTCTCGAGCTACAGCTCCTACAATGAGCAGTTCTTC; CDR3: CASSQDGVSSYSSYNEQFF; J: TRBJ2-1; size: .; D: .; V: TRBV4-2
DNA: TGCAGCGTTGAGTTAGCGGGTATGGCAGATACGCAGTATTTT; CDR3: CSVELAGMADTQYF; J: TRBJ2-3; size: .; D: TRBD2; V: TRBV29-1
DNA: TGTGCCAGCAGCCCCACCGGGACAGGCTACAATGAGCAGTTCTTC; CDR3: CASSPTGTGYNEQFF; J: TRBJ2-1; size: once; D: TRBD1; V: TRBV5-6
DNA: TGTGCCAGCTCACCCGACGGGACTGCCTACGAGCAGTACTTC; CDR3: CASSPDGTAYEQYF; J: TRBJ2-7; size: .; D: .; V: TRBV18
DNA: TGCGCCAGCAGCCAACTCCAGCTGAACACTGAAGCTTTCTTT; CDR3: CASSQLQLNTEAFF; J: TRBJ1-1; size: .; D: .; V: TRBV4-1
DNA: TGCGCCAGCAGTTGGGCGACTGGGATGGAGACCCAGTACTTC; CDR3: CASSWATGMETQYF; J: TRBJ2-5; size: .; D: .; V: TRBV5-1
DNA: TGTGCCAGCAGTGTACTAGCGGGAGATAGTGATGAGCAGTTCTTC; CDR3: CASSVLAGDSDEQFF; J: TRBJ2-1; size: .; D: TRBD2; V: TRBV28
DNA: TGTGCCAGTAGCTGGGACATTTATAGCAATCAGCCCCAGCATTTT; CDR3: CASSWDIYSNQPQHF; J: TRBJ1-5; size: once; D: .; V: TRBV19
DNA: TGTGCCAGCAGTCACCCCCCCGGGACGGGAGTCTTTGCAACTAATGAAAAACTGTTTTTT; CDR3: CASSHPPGTGVFATNEKLFF; J: TRBJ1-4; size: .; D: .; V: TRBV27
DNA: TGTGCCAGCAGCCTAGGACTAGCGGGAGATGAGCAGTTCTTC; CDR3: CASSLGLAGDEQFF; J: TRBJ2-1; size: .; D: TRBD2; V: TRBV11-2
DNA: TGCGCCAGCAGCCAAGTCGGGTTGGGCGGCTACACCTTC; CDR3: CASSQVGLGGYTF; J: TRBJ1-2; size: .; D: .; V: TRBV4-1
DNA: TGTGCCAGCAGCCCCGAGTCTATGGGGGGAGAGACCCAGTACTTC; CDR3: CASSPESMGGETQYF; J: TRBJ2-5; size: .; D: .; V: TRBV11-2
DNA: TGTGCCAGCAGCCTGCAATCCGGGACGCCTTACAATGAGCAGTTCTTC; CDR3: CASSLQSGTPYNEQFF; J: TRBJ2-1; size: once; D: .; V: TRBV11-3
DNA: TGTGCCTGGAGTGATGGAGCGGGAGGGGTCAATGAGCAGTTCTTC; CDR3: CAWSDGAGGVNEQFF; J: TRBJ2-1; size: .; D: TRBD2; V: TRBV30